These 27 T cell receptor beta chains share one sample of origin, sequenced in a study of identical twins. TCRdb called the 5' RACE reads again in MiXCR, with one record for every CDR3 protein. The repertoire consists of approximately 1.8 million distinct CDR3 sequences, with less than 40% occurring once and the leading ten covering less than 0.35%. Sequencing used cord blood. Receptors were obtained from a newborn girl in good health.

This clonotype was observed many times. The chain has TRBV3-1 and TRBJ2-5; 11 nucleotides match TRBD2. Germline CDR1 and CDR2: LGHDT and YNNKEL (reference sequence). This CDR3 region has 15 residues. The V gene end was trimmed by 4 bases and the J gene end by 4 bases; junction bases not matched to a gene: 5. The CDR3 is CASSPRLAGRETQYF. CDR3 in DNA: TGTGCCAGCAGCCCTAGACTAGCGGGGAGAGAGACCCAGTACTTC.

In its sample, this clonotype was seen a few times. The chain joins TRBV28 to TRBJ1-5, with D perhaps matching TRBD1 (5 bases). Germline V gene sequence: CDR1 MDHEN, CDR2 SYDVKM. The CDR3 totals 14 residues. Deletions cut 2 bases from V and 3 bases from J, with 8 bases between. This CDR3 is CASSLGDYNQPQHF. For the CDR3, the DNA is TGTGCCAGCAGTTTAGGGGACTACAATCAGCCCCAGCATTTT.

CDR3 region: CSATWTGGGNQPQHF. The DNA of the CDR3 is TGCAGTGCTACCTGGACAGGGGGCGGCAATCAGCCCCAGCATTTT. The chain recombines TRBV20-1 with TRBJ1-5; 11 bases match TRBD1. Germline V gives CDR1 DFQATT, CDR2 SNEGSKA (reference sequence). V dropped 4 bases and J dropped 2; count of bases not matched to a gene: 4. This CDR3 contains 15 residues.

This clonotype was counted at least ten times. At one boundary the junction diverges from the germline segment, which might be a read error. The J gene is TRBJ1-2, the V gene TRBV19, with D possibly TRBD1 on 6 matching bases. This CDR3 contains 13 residues. Per the germline V gene, CDR1 is LNHDA and CDR2 is SQIVND (reference sequence). In nucleotides, the CDR3 is TGCGCCAGCAGCACCCGGGACACCTATGGCTACACCTTC. Its protein product is CASSTRDTYGYTF.

This clonotype was counted between two and nine times. The chain joins TRBV30 to TRBJ1-1, with 7 bases that match TRBD1. The junction had 9 bases not matched to a gene; V was cut back by 0 bases and J by 5 bases. In germline, CDR1 is GTSNPN, CDR2 SVGIG (reference sequence). There are 15 residues in the CDR3. CDR3 DNA: TGTGCCTGGAGTGTCTTGAGACAGGGTAAGACTGAAGCTTTCTTT. Its protein product is CAWSVLRQGKTEAFF. Full variable domain (rest looked up from reference TRBV30 and TRBJ1-1): SQTIHQWPATLVQPVGSPLSLECTVEGTSNPNLYWYRQAAGRGLQLLFYSVGIGQISSEVPQNLSASRPQDRQFILSSKKLLLSDSGFYLCAWSVLRQGKTEAFFGQGTRLTVV.

The rearrangement uses TRBV20-1 and TRBJ1-4; D is perhaps TRBD1 (5 bases). V lost 5 bases and J lost 7, with 8 bases in between. Germline-derived CDR1 and CDR2 are DFQATT and SNEGSKA (reference sequence). This CDR3 contains 11 residues. The CDR3 DNA is TGCAGTGCTTCCAGGGCTGAAAAACTGTTTTTT. It is translated as CSASRAEKLFF.

Worth noting for this clonotype: A read error is possible here, since a much larger clone lies one base away. The chain combines TRBV3-1 with TRBJ2-7; D is possibly TRBD1 (5 bases). The CDR3 loop spans 16 amino acids. V gave up 0 bases and J gave up 6 bases, with 18 bases separating them. Looked up from germline, CDR1 is LGHDT and CDR2 is YNNKEL (reference sequence). The chain's CDR3 is CASSQELGRADCEQYF. Here the CDR3 DNA reads TGTGCCAGCAGCCAAGAGTTGGGCAGGGCCGACTGCGAGCAGTACTTC.

The table lists this clonotype with a few counts. The chain couples TRBV20-1 to TRBJ1-5; possibly TRBD1 for D (5 bases). CDR3 length equals 13 residues. Germline V CDR1 and CDR2: DFQATT, SNEGSKA (reference sequence). The germline V and J ends were trimmed by 4 bases and 3 bases, with 10 bases remaining between them. CDR3 nucleotide sequence: TGCAGTGCTATATTAGGGGTCAATCAGCCCCAGCATTTT. It translates to CSAILGVNQPQHF.

This rearrangement joins TRBV29-1 to TRBJ1-2, with D perhaps matching TRBD1 (5 bases). This CDR3 has 13 residues. Germline V CDR1 and CDR2: SQVTM, ANQGSEA. V was trimmed by 8 bases and J by 5 bases, leaving 18 bases between them. CDR3 sequence: CSPEGTGNYGYTF. CDR3 coding DNA: TGCAGCCCCGAGGGGACGGGAAATTATGGCTACACCTTC.

This clonotype was counted at least ten times. The junction departs from the called germline gene at one end, perhaps through a read error. The chain has TRBV5-1 and TRBJ2-3; 7 bases line up with TRBD2. This CDR3 has 18 residues. CDR1 and CDR2 (germline): SGHRS, YFSETQ. The CDR3 nucleotides read TGCGCCAGCAGATTGGGGCTAGCGGCGAACAGCCGTGTGGATACGCAGTATTTT. Residues: CASRLGLAANSRVDTQYF.

This chain joins TRBV20-1 and TRBJ2-3, with D possibly TRBD2 on 6 matching bases. V lost 0 bases and J 0 bases, leaving 10 bases between the germline ends. The germline CDR1 and CDR2 sequences are DFQATT and SNEGSKA (reference sequence). The CDR3 spans 15 residues. For the CDR3, the DNA is TGCAGTGCTAGAGATCCCGGGGGAAGCACAGATACGCAGTATTTT. It yields the protein CSARDPGGSTDTQYF.

This clonotype has a count of ten or more. The V call is TRBV5-1, the J call TRBJ1-2; 9 bases match TRBD1. Losses at the gene ends were 0 bases for V and 2 bases for J; bases not matched to a gene: 5. Germline values: CDR1 SGHRS, CDR2 YFSETQ. This CDR3 contains 16 residues. The CDR3 nucleotides read TGCGCCAGCAGCTTGGGGACAGGGGTATTGAACTATGGCTACACCTTC. Translating it yields CASSLGTGVLNYGYTF.

The chain combines TRBV25-1 with TRBJ1-1, with D hard to call. Trimming removed 4 bases from V and 5 bases from J, with 8 bases in between. CDR3 length: 12 amino acids. In germline, CDR1 is MGHDK, CDR2 SYGVNS. CDR3 DNA: TGTGCCAGCAGTGCTCGGGTTACTGAAGCTTTCTTT. Translating it yields CASSARVTEAFF.

This chain links TRBV25-1 with TRBJ2-1, with D possibly matching TRBD1 (6 bases). The DNA end lines up better with TRBJ2-7; the J call may be wrong. CDR1 and CDR2 from the germline V gene are MGHDK and SYGVNS. The CDR3 totals 16 residues. The CDR3, as DNA: TGTGCCAGCAGTGCAAACAGGGTCCCCTCCTACAATGAGCAGTACTTC. It is translated as CASSANRVPSYNEQYF.

Comments on this clonotype: At one boundary the junction diverges from the germline segment, which might be a read error. The chain combines TRBV4-1 with TRBJ2-1; the D gene is possibly TRBD2 (6 bases). Germline lookup yields CDR1 MGHRA and CDR2 YSYEKL. This CDR3 is 14 amino acids long. In DNA, the CDR3 is TGCGCCAGCAGCCAAGAATTAGCGGCCAATGAGCAATTCTTC. This sequence encodes CASSQELAANEQFF.

Of note for this clonotype: Just one base apart from a much larger clone, this may be a read error. The rearrangement joins TRBV21-1 to TRBJ2-1; TRBD2, the D gene given by the table, was not confirmed from the DNA. The DNA end lines up better with TRBJ2-7; the J call may be wrong. TRBV21-1 is reported as a pseudogene. This CDR3 is 13 amino acids long. This CDR3 is CASSKGRRAEQYF. The CDR3 coding sequence is TGTGCCAGCAGCAAAGGGAGGCGGGCTGAGCAGTACTTC.

The chain couples TRBV5-1 to TRBJ2-1, with D perhaps being TRBD1 or TRBD2 (5 bases each). V lost 4 bases and J 4 bases, leaving 18 bases between the germline ends. The germline V gene has CDR1 SGHRS and CDR2 YFSETQ. CDR3 length: 16 amino acids. CDR3 sequence: CASSLGRSTDYNEQFF. CDR3 bases: TGCGCCAGCAGCCTGGGACGCTCTACCGATTACAATGAGCAGTTCTTC.

This chain links TRBV12-3 or TRBV12-4 with TRBJ1-1, with D hard to call. The CDR3 sequence is 14 residues long. V was pared by 5 bases and J by 3 bases, with 13 bases between. CDR3 region: CASSRTTADTEAFF. Here the CDR3 DNA reads TGTGCCAGCAGTCGAACAACGGCGGACACTGAAGCTTTCTTT.

The rearrangement links TRBV29-1 to TRBJ2-3, with TRBD2 matching over 8 bases. V shed 6 bases and J 2 bases; nucleotides not matched to a gene: 7. The CDR3 is made up of 14 amino acids. Per the germline V gene, CDR1 is SQVTM and CDR2 is ANQGSEA. For the CDR3, the DNA is TGCAGCGTCATTCCGGGACTAGTCACAGATACGCAGTATTTT. Residues: CSVIPGLVTDTQYF.

The chain recombines TRBV27 with TRBJ1-1, with D uncertain. With 0 bases removed from V and 6 bases from J, the gap between germline ends came to 11 bases. CDR1 MNHEY and CDR2 SMNVEV come from the germline V gene (reference sequence). The length of the CDR3 is 14 residues. CDR3 DNA: TGTGCCAGCAGTTTATCGATGGCTATGGCTGAAGCTTTCTTT. It yields the protein CASSLSMAMAEAFF.

The chain joins TRBV11-2 to TRBJ1-1; TRBD1 matches 7 bases. Germline values: CDR1 SGHAT, CDR2 FQNNGV. This CDR3 comprises 12 residues. The V gene end was trimmed by 5 bases and the J gene end by 8 bases; junction bases not matched to a gene: 5. CDR3 coding DNA: TGTGCCAGCAGCGTCACAGGGGCCGAAGCTTTCTTT. It specifies CASSVTGAEAFF.

As concerns this clonotype: The germline gene is not matched at one end of the junction; a read error may be the cause. This chain connects TRBV7-7 to TRBJ2-3; TRBD2 matches 14 bases. This CDR3 has 18 amino acids. CDR1 SSHAT and CDR2 FNYEAQ come from the germline V gene (reference sequence). Written as DNA, the CDR3 is TGTGCTAGCAGCTCGCGGACTAGCGGGAGGACTAGCACAGATACGCAGTATTTT. Translated: CASSSRTSGRTSTDTQYF.

This clonotype showed up just a few times. The V and J genes are TRBV2 and TRBJ1-4; 7 positions agree with TRBD1. This CDR3 spans 15 amino acids. Germline CDR1 is SNHLY and CDR2 is FYNNEI. The V segment lost 3 bases and the J segment 2 bases; nucleotides outside the gene matches: 3. As DNA, the CDR3 is TGTGCCAGCAGTGACCCGACAGGGACTAATGAAAAACTGTTTTTT. Its protein product is CASSDPTGTNEKLFF.

As for this clonotype: The junction differs from germline at one of its ends, possibly a read error. This sequence joins TRBV7-7 and TRBJ2-3; TRBD2 agrees at 10 bases. Looked up from germline, CDR1 is SSHAT and CDR2 is FNYEAQ (reference sequence). The CDR3 sequence is 15 residues long. The CDR3 sequence: CASNPSGGSTDTQYF. CDR3 in DNA: TGTGCTAGCAACCCTAGCGGGGGAAGCACAGATACGCAGTATTTT.

The chain links TRBV4-1 to TRBJ2-1; D is tentatively TRBD1 or TRBD2 (6 bases each). Matching the DNA end better, TRBJ2-7 makes the J call doubtful. CDR1 and CDR2 from the germline V gene are MGHRA and YSYEKL. The CDR3 totals 17 residues. CDR3 region: CASSQPTRGRTYNEQYF. The CDR3 bases are TGCGCCAGCAGCCAACCTACGAGGGGGAGGACCTACAATGAGCAGTACTTC.

Worth noting for this clonotype: At one of its ends the junction is not consistent with the germline gene, which may arise from a read error. This chain uses TRBV6-6 with TRBJ1-5; D gene unclear. This CDR3 is 13 amino acids long. Germline V gives CDR1 MNHNY, CDR2 SVGAGI (reference sequence). CDR3 DNA sequence: TGTGCCGGCAGTATCCCGGGTGAGCAGCCCCAGCATTTT. It is translated as CAGSIPGEQPQHF.

There are a few counts of this clonotype. The junction differs from germline at one of its ends, possibly a read error. This chain joins TRBV7-7 and TRBJ2-2; D is unclear. Per germline, CDR1 SSHAT and CDR2 FNYEAQ (reference sequence). CDR3 length: 13 residues. The CDR3 sequence: CASSLYGAGELFF. The CDR3 DNA follows: TGTGCTAGCAGCTTGTATGGGGCCGGGGAGCTGTTTTTT.